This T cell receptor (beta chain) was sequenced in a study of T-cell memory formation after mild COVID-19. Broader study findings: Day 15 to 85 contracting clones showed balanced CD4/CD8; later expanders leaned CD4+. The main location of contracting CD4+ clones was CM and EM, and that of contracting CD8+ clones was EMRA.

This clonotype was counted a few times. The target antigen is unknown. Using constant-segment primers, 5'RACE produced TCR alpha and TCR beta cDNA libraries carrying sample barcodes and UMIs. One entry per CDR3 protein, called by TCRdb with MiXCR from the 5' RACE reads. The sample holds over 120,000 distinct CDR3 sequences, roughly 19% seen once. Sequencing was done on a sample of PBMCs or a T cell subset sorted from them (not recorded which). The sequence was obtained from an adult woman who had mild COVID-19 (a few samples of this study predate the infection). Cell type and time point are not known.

Here the CDR3 DNA reads TGTGCCAGCAGCGCAACCGGGACTAGCGGAAACACAGATACGCAGTATTTT. Its protein product is CASSATGTSGNTDTQYF. The rearrangement links TRBV7-2 to TRBJ2-3; 11 bases agree with TRBD2. The CDR3 is 17 amino acids. V was pared by 5 bases and J by 2 bases, with 9 bases of the junction left unmatched. CDR1 SGHTA and CDR2 FQGNSA come from the germline V gene.